The clone carrying this TCR beta chain has more than one count but fewer than ten. Its antigen is as yet unknown. MiXCR, run by TCRdb on the 5' RACE reads, gives a single entry per CDR3 protein. Of about 350,000 distinct CDR3 sequences listed, roughly an eighth are singletons. This specimen belongs to a study of T-cell memory formation after mild COVID-19. Trimming removed 5 bases at V and 2 bases at J, with 7 bases between. This CDR3 comprises 13 residues. Germline V gene lookup returns CDR1 MNHEY and CDR2 SVGAGI. Study-level findings and limits: Day 15 to 85 contracting clones showed balanced CD4/CD8; day 15 to 37 expanders favored CD4+.

V usage is TRBV6-5 and J usage is TRBJ1-5; perhaps TRBD1 as D (6 bases). The sample taken for sequencing was PBMCs or a T cell subset sorted from them (not recorded which). The sequence derives from a man aged 18 to 30 who had mild COVID-19 (a few samples of this study predate the infection). Cell type and time point are not known. The CDR3 region is CASSHRGNQPQHF. Written as DNA, the CDR3 is TGTGCCAGCAGTCACAGGGGCAATCAGCCCCAGCATTTT.